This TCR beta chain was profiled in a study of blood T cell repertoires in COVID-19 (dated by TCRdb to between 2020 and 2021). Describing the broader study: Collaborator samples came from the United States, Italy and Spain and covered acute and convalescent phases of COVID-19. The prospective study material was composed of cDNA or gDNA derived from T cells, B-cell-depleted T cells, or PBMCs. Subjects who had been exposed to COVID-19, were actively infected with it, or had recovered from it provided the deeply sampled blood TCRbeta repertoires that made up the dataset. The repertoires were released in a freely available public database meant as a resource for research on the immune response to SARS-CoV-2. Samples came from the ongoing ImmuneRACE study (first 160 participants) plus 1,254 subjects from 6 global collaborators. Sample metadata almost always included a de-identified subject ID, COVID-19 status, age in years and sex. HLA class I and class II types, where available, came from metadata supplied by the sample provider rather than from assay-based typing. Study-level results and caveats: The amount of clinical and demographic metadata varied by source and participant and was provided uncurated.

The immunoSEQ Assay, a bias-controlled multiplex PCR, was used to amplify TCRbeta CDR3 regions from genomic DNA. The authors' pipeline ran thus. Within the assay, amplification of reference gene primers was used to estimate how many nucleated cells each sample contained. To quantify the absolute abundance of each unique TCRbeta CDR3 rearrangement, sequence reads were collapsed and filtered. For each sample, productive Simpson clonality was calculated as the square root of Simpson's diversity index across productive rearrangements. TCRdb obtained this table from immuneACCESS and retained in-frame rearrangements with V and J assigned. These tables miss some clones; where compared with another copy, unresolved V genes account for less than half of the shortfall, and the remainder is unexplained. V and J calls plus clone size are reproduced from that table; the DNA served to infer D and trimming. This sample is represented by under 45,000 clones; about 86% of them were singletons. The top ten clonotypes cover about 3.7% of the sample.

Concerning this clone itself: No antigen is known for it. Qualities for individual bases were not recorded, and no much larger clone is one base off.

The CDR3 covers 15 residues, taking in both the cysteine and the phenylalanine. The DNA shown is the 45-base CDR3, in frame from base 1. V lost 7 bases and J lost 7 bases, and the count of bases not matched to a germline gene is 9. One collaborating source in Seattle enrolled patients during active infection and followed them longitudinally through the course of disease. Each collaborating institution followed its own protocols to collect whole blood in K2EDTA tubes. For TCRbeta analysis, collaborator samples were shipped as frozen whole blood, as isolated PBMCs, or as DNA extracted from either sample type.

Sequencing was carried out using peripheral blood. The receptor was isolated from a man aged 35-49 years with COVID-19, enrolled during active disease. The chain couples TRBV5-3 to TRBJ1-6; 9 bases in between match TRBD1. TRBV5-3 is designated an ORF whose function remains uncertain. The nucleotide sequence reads TGTGCCAGATACCTACGGGGACAGGGAAATTCACCCCTCCACTTT. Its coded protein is CARYLRGQGNSPLHF.